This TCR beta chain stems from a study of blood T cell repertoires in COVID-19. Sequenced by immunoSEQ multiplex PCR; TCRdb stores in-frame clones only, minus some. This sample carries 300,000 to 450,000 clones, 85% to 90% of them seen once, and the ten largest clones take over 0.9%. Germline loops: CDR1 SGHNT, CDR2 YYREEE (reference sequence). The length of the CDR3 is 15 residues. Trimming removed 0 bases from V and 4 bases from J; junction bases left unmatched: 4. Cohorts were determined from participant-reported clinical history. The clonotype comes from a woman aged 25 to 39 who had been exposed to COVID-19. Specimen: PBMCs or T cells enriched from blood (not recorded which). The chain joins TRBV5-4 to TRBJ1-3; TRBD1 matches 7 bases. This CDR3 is CASSLGGQSGNTIYF. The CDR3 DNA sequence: TGTGCCAGCAGCTTGGGGGGACAGTCGGGAAACACCATATATTTT. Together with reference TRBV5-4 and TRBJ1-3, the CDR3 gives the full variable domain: ETGVTQSPTHLIKTRGQQVTLRCSSQSGHNTVSWYQQALGQGPQFIFQYYREEENGRGNFPPRFSGLQFPNYSSELNVNALELDDSALYLCASSLGGQSGNTIYFGEGSWLTVV.